This record looks at one T cell receptor beta chain sequence and its context. Germline assignment: CDR1 MNHNY and CDR2 SVGAGI (reference sequence). The CDR3 spans 14 residues. V lost 8 bases and J lost 0, with 11 bases in between. These data belong to a study of blood T cell repertoires in COVID-19. Study details: The United States, Italy and Spain provided the acute and convalescent COVID-19 samples. Sample material is recorded as cDNA or gDNA derived from T cells, B-cell-depleted T cells, or PBMCs.

Assay: immunoSEQ multiplex PCR; the TCRdb copy retains only in-frame clones and omits some. Among about 260,000 clones listed, 75% to 95% were seen once. One Seattle source followed patients from active infection through their disease course. Sample: peripheral blood. The gene calls are TRBV6-6 and TRBJ1-3; no clear D. The TCR sequence derives from a person aged 18-30 years with COVID-19, enrolled during active disease. The CDR3 spells CASAEVDSGNTIYF. As DNA, the CDR3 is TGTGCCAGCGCAGAAGTTGACTCTGGAAACACCATATATTTT.